Sequencing of this T cell receptor beta chain was carried out in a study of blood T cell repertoires in COVID-19 (dated by TCRdb to about 2020). For context, the study as a whole: The collaborator samples originated in the United States, Italy and Spain and spanned the acute and convalescent phases of COVID-19. Subjects who had been exposed to COVID-19, were actively infected with it, or had recovered from it provided the deeply sampled blood TCRbeta repertoires that made up the dataset. A de-identified subject ID, COVID-19 status, age in years and sex were almost always included in the sample metadata. The samples were drawn from the first 160 participants of the ongoing ImmuneRACE study and from 1,254 subjects provided by 6 global collaborators. The prospective study material was composed of cDNA or gDNA derived from T cells, B-cell-depleted T cells, or PBMCs. A freely available public database, intended as a resource for researchers studying the immune response to SARS-CoV-2, is where the repertoires were released. Where available, HLA class I and class II types were obtained from metadata supplied by the sample provider rather than from assay-based typing. Overall study outcomes, separate from this receptor: How much clinical and demographic metadata was included differed by source and by participant, and the metadata was provided uncurated.

Each collaborating institution followed its own protocols to collect whole blood in K2EDTA tubes. For TCRbeta analysis, collaborator samples were shipped as frozen whole blood, as isolated PBMCs, or as DNA extracted from either sample type. The junction shows trimming of 10 bases on V and 4 bases on J, plus 16 bases between the germline ends. The CDR3 measures 13 amino acids from cysteine to phenylalanine. Just CDR3 DNA is preserved here, 39 bases in frame from base 1. In the germline V gene, CDR1 corresponds to MNHEY and CDR2 to SVGAGI. The immunoSEQ Assay, a bias-controlled multiplex PCR, was used to amplify TCRbeta CDR3 regions from genomic DNA. Regarding the original processing steps: The number of nucleated cells in each sample was estimated from the amplification of reference gene primers within the assay. To quantify the absolute abundance of each unique TCRbeta CDR3 rearrangement, sequence reads were collapsed and filtered. Productive Simpson clonality was computed per sample as the square root of Simpson's diversity index over productive rearrangements. Entries here come from immuneACCESS through TCRdb and include only in-frame sequences with V and J called. Some clones fail to appear in such tables; in the studies checked, an unresolved V gene covers under half of the shortfall, and the cause of the remainder is unknown. The DNA was the basis for D and trimming; V, J and clone size are from that table. This sample comprises about 99,000 clones, about 90% of them detected only once. Approximately 3.6% of the sample is held by the ten biggest clonotypes.

Details on this clone: Its specific antigen is unknown. No base-level quality is on record; no much larger clone is a single base apart.

The specimen sequenced was peripheral blood. The chain uses TRBV6-5 and TRBJ1-2; TRBD1 is a possible D gene, resting on 6 matching bases. This receptor was taken from a woman aged 60-75 years with acute or convalescent COVID-19. For the CDR3, the sequence is CATRPGELYGYTF. The DNA reads TGTGCCACTCGCCCAGGGGAGCTCTATGGCTACACCTTC.